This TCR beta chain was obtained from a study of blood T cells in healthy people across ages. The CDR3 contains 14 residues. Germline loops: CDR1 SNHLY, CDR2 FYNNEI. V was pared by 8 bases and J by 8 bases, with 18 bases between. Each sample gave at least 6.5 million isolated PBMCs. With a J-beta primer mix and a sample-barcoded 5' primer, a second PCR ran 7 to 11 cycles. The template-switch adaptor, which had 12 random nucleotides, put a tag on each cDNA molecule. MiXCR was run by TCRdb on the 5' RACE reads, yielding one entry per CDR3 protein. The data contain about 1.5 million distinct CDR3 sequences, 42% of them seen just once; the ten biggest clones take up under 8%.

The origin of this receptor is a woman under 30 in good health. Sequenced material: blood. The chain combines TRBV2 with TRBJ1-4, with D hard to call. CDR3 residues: CASVRTAAGEKLFF. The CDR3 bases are TGTGCCAGCGTAAGGACGGCCGCGGGAGAAAAACTGTTTTTT. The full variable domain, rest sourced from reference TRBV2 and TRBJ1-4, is EPEVTQTPSHQVTQMGQEVILRCVPISNHLYFYWYRQILGQKVEFLVSFYNNEISEKSEIFDDQFSVERPDGSNFTLKIRSTKLEDSAMYFCASVRTAAGEKLFFGSGTQLSVL.